This TCR beta chain appears in the sequencing data of a study of T cell responses to AZD1222 COVID-19 vaccine (dated by TCRdb to about 2021). For the study in its entirety: TCR sequencing covered 230 to 250 trial participants: 200 to 210 given two doses of AZD1222 and 26 given two doses of MenACWY control vaccine. Trial participants were enrolled by age into subgroups of 18-55, 56-69 and 70-plus years, and about 150, 27 and 61 TCR-sequenced participants, respectively, were included in these subgroups. Study-wide conclusions, independent of this receptor: In the small 56-69-year group, the increase in depth fell short of significance, most likely because of low power. Conclusions about previously exposed vaccinees were limited because only six AZD1222 recipients were SARS-CoV-2 seropositive at baseline. CD4 TCRs associated with the vaccine covered the entire spike protein, and the dominant responses were in regions 160-218 and 743-854. Because no day 14 peak-response samples were available, repertoires were characterized only after the peak T cell response. Participants were mostly white British, with more females than males. The authors suggested clonal diversity may have been underestimated. Spike-specific TCR breadth and depth rose significantly after two AZD1222 doses compared with day 0 and with MenACWY recipients. Reportedly, close to half of the unique spike-specific TCRs recognized epitopes lying outside the regions that are mutated in the B.1.351 and B.1.1.7 variants.

The germline V gene specifies LGHNA as CDR1 and YSLEER as CDR2. Relative to germline, V is missing 3 bases and J is missing 5 bases, with 12 bases of the junction outside any gene match. CDR3 length: 17 amino acids, cysteine to phenylalanine. CDR3 DNA only is kept here, 51 bases in frame from base 1. A note on this clone: Its binding antigen is unknown. No quality values exist for individual bases; no much larger clone is one base distant.

In the paper's terms, the time point label means: about 28 days (+/-7) after the second vaccine dose. Because spike-specific TCR depth and breadth did not differ between the two schedules, AZD1222 recipients who got a second dose at roughly 4 weeks were pooled with those who got a second dose at roughly 12 weeks. The vaccinee samples were drawn from two UK trials, COV001 and COV002, one of which was a single-blind randomized controlled phase 2/3 trial testing AZD1222 (ChAdOx1 nCoV-19) in healthy adults. Trial participant PBMC samples were collected at day 0 and day 28 after the second dose for TCRbeta chain sequencing. The CDR3 regions of human TCRbeta chains were analyzed by immunosequencing. As for how the authors treated the data: TCRs in the repertoires were compared against a reference library of SARS-CoV-2-specific TCRs that had been generated with the MIRA antigen-specificity platform. Breadth meant the fraction of unique TCRs that were SARS-CoV-2-associated, whereas depth meant the fraction of total T cells that were SARS-CoV-2-associated. Using the MIRA data, each spike-specific TCR was mapped to the spike region that the TCR reacts to and placed in a CD4 or CD8 class. Log10-transformed breadth and depth values were compared by one-way ANOVA with Sidak's multiple comparisons tests. TCRdb took this table from immuneACCESS and kept in-frame rearrangements with V and J called. Such tables lack part of the clones; where checked against another copy, unresolved V genes explain under half of the gap, and the rest is unexplained. That table furnishes V, J and clone size, whereas the DNA furnished D and trimming. The sample table holds around 120,000 clones, of which roughly 92% were seen once. About 1.1% of the sample is taken by the ten largest.

The sample in question was peripheral blood, obtained 28 days after the second AZD1222 dose. The sequence was collected from an adult who received the AZD1222 COVID-19 vaccine. The chain employs TRBV4-3 and TRBJ2-7, with 11 bases matching TRBD2. The CDR3 protein is CASSHTPASGRRNEQYF. At the DNA level, the sequence is TGCGCCAGCAGCCACACACCCGCTAGCGGGAGGAGGAACGAGCAGTACTTC.